The entry below describes one T cell receptor (beta chain). CDR1 SEHNR and CDR2 FQNEAQ come from the germline V gene (reference sequence). Losses at the gene ends were 5 bases for V and 1 base for J; bases not matched to a gene: 7. CDR3 length: 15 residues. In the original workflow: Estimates of nucleated cell counts were drawn from the amplification of reference gene primers. Sequencing used immunoSEQ multiplex PCR; TCRdb keeps in-frame clones, though not all of them. V and J calls and clone size are copied from that table; D and trimming were computed from the DNA. The sample consists of about 90,000 clones, approximately 92% of them appearing once. These data come from a study of blood T cell repertoires in COVID-19. In the study overall: Italy, Spain and the United States were the sources of the convalescent and acute COVID-19 samples. Sources were T cells, B-cell-depleted T cells, or PBMCs; the material itself was cDNA or gDNA.

The chain is built from TRBV7-9 and TRBJ2-7, with 8 positions matching TRBD1. The sample comprised peripheral blood. The clonotype was recovered from a woman between 55 and 75 years old with active COVID-19. As DNA, the CDR3 is TGTGCCAGCAGCCCGTGGACAGGGAAGTCCTACGAGCAGTACTTC. Its translation: CASSPWTGKSYEQYF.